Below, 20 T cell receptor beta chains from the same sample are listed, as sequenced in a study of PD-L1 blockade in urothelial cancer. The method was immunoSEQ multiplex PCR; TCRdb's version includes in-frame clones alone and lacks a portion of them. The table records about 53,000 clones, roughly nine tenths of them present only once. Time point denoted: pretreatment peripheral blood. This specimen consisted of PBMCs, obtained around atezolizumab (anti-PD-L1) treatment. All receptors come from a woman aged 60 to 75 with urothelial cancer.

CDR3 sequence reads: CASSPYPTGPSNQPQHF. Here the CDR3 DNA reads TGCGCCAGCAGCCCATACCCCACAGGACCCAGCAATCAGCCCCAGCATTTT. This chain connects TRBV5-1 to TRBJ1-5, with TRBD1 as a possible D gene (5 bases). Per germline, CDR1 SGHRS and CDR2 YFSETQ. V lost 4 bases to trimming and J lost 1 base, with 18 bases between them. The CDR3 is 17 amino acids.

The chain uses TRBV9 and TRBJ2-7; 8 positions agree with TRBD1. Germline assignment: CDR1 SGDLS and CDR2 YYNGEE. With 6 bases clipped from V and 0 bases from J, the junction kept 5 bases outside the gene matches. CDR3 length equals 14 residues. The CDR3 loop reads CASTPDRASYEQYF. CDR3 in DNA: TGTGCCAGCACCCCGGACAGGGCCTCCTACGAGCAGTACTTC.

The chain combines TRBV6-5 with TRBJ2-2; 11 nucleotides align to TRBD2. The V gene end was trimmed by 2 bases and the J gene end by 8 bases; junction bases not matched to a gene: 4. The CDR3 runs to 15 residues. The germline CDR1 and CDR2 sequences are MNHEY and SVGAGI. The CDR3, as DNA: TGTGCCAGCAGTTACCTAGCGGGAGGCGGTGGGGAGCTGTTTTTT. This translates into CASSYLAGGGGELFF.

This chain uses TRBV7-9 with TRBJ1-4; a possible D gene is TRBD1 (5 bases). The V end lost 5 bases, the J end lost 10 bases, and 20 bases lay between the germline ends. Germline-derived CDR1 and CDR2 are SEHNR and FQNEAQ (reference sequence). The CDR3 sequence is 15 residues long. CDR3 in DNA: TGTGCCAGCAGCCCGATCATAACCCCGGGGGGAAAACTGTTTTTT. The encoded protein is CASSPIITPGGKLFF. Filled out from reference TRBV7-9 and TRBJ1-4, the complete variable domain reads DTGVSQNPRHKITKRGQNVTFRCDPISEHNRLYWYRQTLGQGPEFLTYFQNEAQLEKSRLLSDRFSAERPKGSFSTLEIQRTEQGDSAMYLCASSPIITPGGKLFFGSGTQLSVL.

This CDR3 is CASSFIIGGKNTEAFF. The CDR3 DNA is TGTGCCAGCAGTTTTATTATAGGGGGAAAGAACACTGAAGCTTTCTTT. The rearrangement joins TRBV27 to TRBJ1-1, with a weak D call TRBD1 (6 bases). The germline V gene encodes CDR1 MNHEY and CDR2 SMNVEV (reference sequence). The CDR3 is 16 amino acids. V was pared by 3 bases and J by 1 base, with 15 bases between.

This chain links TRBV11-2 with TRBJ2-7; 9 bases map to TRBD2. The ends lost 2 bases at V and 3 bases at J; junction bases unmatched: 5. CDR3 length: 15 amino acids. Per germline, CDR1 SGHAT and CDR2 FQNNGV. CDR3 DNA: TGTGCCAGCAGCTTACAGACTAGCGGCTTCTACGAGCAGTACTTC. It yields the protein CASSLQTSGFYEQYF.

This clone has a single count. The chain combines TRBV7-7 with TRBJ2-7; 8 bases line up with TRBD2. There are 14 residues in the CDR3. The V segment lost 5 bases and the J segment 5 bases; nucleotides outside the gene matches: 8. Germline V CDR1 and CDR2: SSHAT, FNYEAQ (reference sequence). CDR3 protein: CASSPQAGVHEQYF. The CDR3 DNA reads as TGTGCCAGCAGCCCCCAAGCGGGAGTCCACGAGCAGTACTTC.

The chain links TRBV5-4 to TRBJ1-6; 9 positions agree with TRBD1. Germline CDR1 and CDR2: SGHNT and YYREEE (reference sequence). Trimming removed 9 bases from V and 11 bases from J; junction bases left unmatched: 9. This CDR3 has 13 amino acids. The CDR3 loop reads CATGQGLDPPLHF. The CDR3 DNA reads as TGTGCCACCGGACAGGGGTTGGATCCACCCCTCCACTTT.

V is TRBV15 and J is TRBJ2-7; a weak D match, TRBD1 (5 bases). Trimming shortened V by 1 base and J by 6 bases, and 13 bases separated the two germline ends. Germline assignment: CDR1 LNHNV and CDR2 YYDKDF (reference sequence). The CDR3 covers 14 residues. This CDR3 reads CATSRGSRVGEQYF. CDR3 bases: TGTGCCACCAGCAGAGGTAGCAGGGTAGGCGAGCAGTACTTC.

This rearrangement joins TRBV5-4 to TRBJ2-2; D is unclear. Germline V gene sequence: CDR1 SGHNT, CDR2 YYREEE (reference sequence). Trimming took off 0 bases at V and 0 bases at J, with 6 bases between the two ends. This CDR3 is built from 15 residues. Here the CDR3 reads CASSLGSPNTGELFF. In nucleotides, the CDR3 is TGTGCCAGCAGCTTGGGCAGTCCGAACACCGGGGAGCTGTTTTTT.

This chain joins TRBV7-3 and TRBJ2-3; 8 nucleotides align to TRBD1. The V segment lost 5 bases and the J segment 2 bases; nucleotides outside the gene matches: 6. CDR1 and CDR2 from the germline V gene are SGHTA and FQGTGA. CDR3 size: 15 residues. CDR3 in amino acids: CASSDRDRLTDTQYF. The DNA for the CDR3 is TGTGCCAGCAGCGACCGGGACAGGCTCACAGATACGCAGTATTTT.

The chain links TRBV5-1 to TRBJ2-3; D not resolved. Trimming took off 6 bases at V and 5 bases at J, with 13 bases between the two ends. Germline values: CDR1 SGHRS, CDR2 YFSETQ. The length of the CDR3 is 13 residues. The CDR3 loop is CASTLPTQDTQYF. The CDR3 bases are TGCGCCAGCACCCTTCCTACCCAAGATACGCAGTATTTT.

J is TRBJ2-1 and V is TRBV4-3, with D maybe TRBD2 (6 bases). Trimming pared 1 base from V and 0 bases from J, leaving 16 bases between. The CDR3 loop spans 18 amino acids. Germline loops: CDR1 LGHNA, CDR2 YSLEER. The CDR3 is CASSQGRRLGGSYNEQFF. The CDR3 nucleotides are TGCGCCAGCAGCCAAGGGAGGAGATTGGGGGGCTCCTACAATGAGCAGTTCTTC.

The chain joins TRBV19 to TRBJ2-1; 8 nucleotides agree with TRBD2. After removal of 7 bases from V and 10 bases from J, the junction contained 6 bases not matched to a gene. The CDR3 is 12 residues long. Germline V gene data show CDR1 as LNHDA and CDR2 as SQIVND (reference sequence). CDR3 nucleotide sequence: TGTGCCAGTACCTTTAGCGGGGACGAGCAGTTCTTC. Amino acid sequence: CASTFSGDEQFF. Full variable domain (outside the CDR3, taken from reference TRBV19 and TRBJ2-1): DGGITQSPKYLFRKEGQNVTLSCEQNLNHDAMYWYRQDPGQGLRLIYYSQIVNDFQKGDIAEGYSVSREKKESFPLTVTSAQKNPTAFYLCASTFSGDEQFFGPGTRLTVL.

The chain carries TRBV5-1 and TRBJ1-4; TRBD1 agrees at 8 bases. The V segment lost 3 bases and the J segment 3 bases; nucleotides outside the gene matches: 4. Germline values: CDR1 SGHRS, CDR2 YFSETQ. The CDR3 spans 15 residues. The CDR3 DNA reads TGCGCCAGCAGCTCGACAGGGGCGCCTAATGAAAAACTGTTTTTT. Residues: CASSSTGAPNEKLFF. The variable domain in full, with the rest retrieved from reference TRBV5-1 and TRBJ1-4, is KAGVTQTPRYLIKTRGQQVTLSCSPISGHRSVSWYQQTPGQGLQFLFEYFSETQRNKGNFPGRFSGRQFSNSRSEMNVSTLELGDSALYLCASSSTGAPNEKLFFGSGTQLSVL.

The count of this clone is one. The V call is TRBV9, the J call TRBJ2-5, with a weak D call TRBD1 (6 bases). The CDR3 is 18 amino acids. CDR1 and CDR2 (germline): SGDLS, YYNGEE. The ends were cut back, 5 bases at V and 1 base at J, with 24 bases in the middle. CDR3 loop: CASSRGPEQGSFQETQYF. CDR3 DNA sequence: TGTGCCAGCAGTAGGGGACCGGAACAGGGCTCCTTCCAAGAGACCCAGTACTTC. The whole variable domain, filled in from reference TRBV9 and TRBJ2-5, reads DSGVTQTPKHLITATGQRVTLRCSPRSGDLSVYWYQQSLDQGLQFLIQYYNGEERAKGNILERFSAQQFPDLHSELNLSSLELGDSALYFCASSRGPEQGSFQETQYFGPGTRLLVL.

This chain joins TRBV7-3 and TRBJ1-1; D perhaps matches TRBD1 (5 bases). The CDR3 contains 16 residues. Germline CDR1 is SGHTA and CDR2 is FQGTGA. V lost 1 base, J lost 5 bases, and 17 bases lay in between. The CDR3 DNA sequence: TGTGCCAGCAGCTTAAGGGGGGGGTCGGTAGGGACTGAAGCTTTCTTT. This codes for CASSLRGGSVGTEAFF.

The V and J genes are TRBV2 and TRBJ2-1, with D tentatively TRBD1 (5 bases). Germline V gene data show CDR1 as SNHLY and CDR2 as FYNNEI. The CDR3 runs to 14 residues. The ends were cut back, 8 bases at V and 5 bases at J, with 16 bases in the middle. CDR3 sequence reads: CASPQGSAHNEQFF. The CDR3, as DNA: TGTGCCAGCCCCCAGGGCAGCGCCCACAATGAGCAGTTCTTC.

The V and J genes are TRBV6-4 and TRBJ2-3; the match to TRBD1 covers 10 bases. Germline lookup yields CDR1 MRHNA and CDR2 SNTAGT. The V and J ends lost 5 bases and 2 bases, in that order; junction bases with no gene match: 4. The CDR3 is 15 amino acids. CDR3 residues: CASSPGTGVTDTQYF. In DNA form, the CDR3 reads TGTGCCAGCAGTCCCGGGACAGGGGTCACAGATACGCAGTATTTT.

The rearrangement uses TRBV10-2 and TRBJ2-7; the D is unclear. V dropped 9 bases and J dropped 6 bases, with 18 bases sitting between them. Germline-derived CDR1 and CDR2 are WSHSY and SAAADI. The CDR3 spans 13 residues. The DNA of the CDR3 is TGCGCCAGTTCCGGCGCTGGGTCGGGCGAGCAGTACTTC. This encodes CASSGAGSGEQYF.